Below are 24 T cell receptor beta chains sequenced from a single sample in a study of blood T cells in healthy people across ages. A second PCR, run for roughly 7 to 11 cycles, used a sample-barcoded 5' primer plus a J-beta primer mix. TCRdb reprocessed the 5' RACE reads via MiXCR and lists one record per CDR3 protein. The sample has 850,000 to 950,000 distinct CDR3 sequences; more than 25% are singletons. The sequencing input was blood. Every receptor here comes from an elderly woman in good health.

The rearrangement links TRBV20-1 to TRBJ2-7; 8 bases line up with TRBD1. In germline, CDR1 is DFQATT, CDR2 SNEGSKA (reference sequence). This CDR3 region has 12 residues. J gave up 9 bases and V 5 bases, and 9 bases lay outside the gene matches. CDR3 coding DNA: TGCAGTGCTCCCAGGGGACAGGAGCGGCAGTACTTC. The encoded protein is CSAPRGQERQYF.

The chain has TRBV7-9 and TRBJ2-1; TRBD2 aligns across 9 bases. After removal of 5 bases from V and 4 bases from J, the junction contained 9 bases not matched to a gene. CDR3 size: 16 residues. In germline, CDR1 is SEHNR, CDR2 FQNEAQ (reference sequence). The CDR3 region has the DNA TGTGCCAGCAGCCCAGTGCGGGAGGGGGTTTACAATGAGCAGTTCTTC. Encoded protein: CASSPVREGVYNEQFF.

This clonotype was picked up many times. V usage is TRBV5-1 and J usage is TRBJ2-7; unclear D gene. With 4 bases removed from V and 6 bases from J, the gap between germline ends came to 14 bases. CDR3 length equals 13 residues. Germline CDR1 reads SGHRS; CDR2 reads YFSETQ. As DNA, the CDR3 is TGCGCCAGCAGCCAGAACCTCGGGTCCGAGCAGTACTTC. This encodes CASSQNLGSEQYF.

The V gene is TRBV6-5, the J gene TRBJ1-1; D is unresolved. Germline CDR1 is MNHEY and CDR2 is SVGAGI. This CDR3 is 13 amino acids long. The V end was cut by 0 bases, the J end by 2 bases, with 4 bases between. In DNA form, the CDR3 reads TGTGCCAGCAGTTACTCGGACAACACTGAAGCTTTCTTT. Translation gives CASSYSDNTEAFF.

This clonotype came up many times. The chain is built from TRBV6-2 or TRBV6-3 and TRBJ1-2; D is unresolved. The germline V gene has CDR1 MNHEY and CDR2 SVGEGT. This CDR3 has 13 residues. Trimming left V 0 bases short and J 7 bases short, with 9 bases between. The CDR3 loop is CASSYSSPPGYTF. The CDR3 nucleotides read TGTGCCAGCAGTTACTCGTCACCTCCTGGCTACACCTTC.

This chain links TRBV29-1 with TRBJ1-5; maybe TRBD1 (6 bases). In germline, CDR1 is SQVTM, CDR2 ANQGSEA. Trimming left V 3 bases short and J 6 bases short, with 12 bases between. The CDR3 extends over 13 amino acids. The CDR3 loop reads CSVDGGSGQPQHF. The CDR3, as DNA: TGCAGCGTTGACGGGGGCTCGGGTCAGCCCCAGCATTTT.

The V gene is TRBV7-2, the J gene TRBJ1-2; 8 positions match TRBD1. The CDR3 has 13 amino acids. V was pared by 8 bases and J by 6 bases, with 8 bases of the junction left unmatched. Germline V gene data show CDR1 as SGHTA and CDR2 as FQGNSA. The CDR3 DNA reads TGTGCCAGCCGCCTCCAGACAGGGGATGGCTACACCTTC. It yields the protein CASRLQTGDGYTF.

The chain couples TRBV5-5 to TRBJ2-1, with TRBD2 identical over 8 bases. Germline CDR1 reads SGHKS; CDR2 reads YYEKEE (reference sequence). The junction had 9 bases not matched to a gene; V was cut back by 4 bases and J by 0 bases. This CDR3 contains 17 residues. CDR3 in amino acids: CASSAALAGSSYNEQFF. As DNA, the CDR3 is TGTGCCAGCAGCGCCGCGCTAGCGGGCAGCTCCTACAATGAGCAGTTCTTC.

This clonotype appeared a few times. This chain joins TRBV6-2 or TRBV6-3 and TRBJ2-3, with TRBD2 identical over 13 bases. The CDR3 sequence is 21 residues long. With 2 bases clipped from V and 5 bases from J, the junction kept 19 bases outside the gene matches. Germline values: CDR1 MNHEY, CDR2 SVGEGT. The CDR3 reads CASSYPLLAGGPGKKGDTQYF. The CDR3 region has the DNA TGTGCCAGCAGTTACCCCCTACTAGCGGGGGGGCCCGGGAAGAAGGGAGATACGCAGTATTTT.

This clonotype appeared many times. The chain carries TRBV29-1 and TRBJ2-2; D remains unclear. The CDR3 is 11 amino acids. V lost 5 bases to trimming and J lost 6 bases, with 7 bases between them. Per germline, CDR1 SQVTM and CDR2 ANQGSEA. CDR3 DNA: TGCAGCGTTAGTCTCGCCGGGGAGCTGTTTTTT. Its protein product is CSVSLAGELFF.

The CDR3 spells CAISEPGQNYGYTF. In DNA, the CDR3 is TGTGCCATCAGTGAGCCCGGACAGAACTATGGCTACACCTTC. This chain uses TRBV10-3 with TRBJ1-2; D might be TRBD1 (6 bases). Germline lookup yields CDR1 ENHRY and CDR2 SYGVKD. Trimming took off 2 bases at V and 2 bases at J, with 9 bases between the two ends. CDR3 length equals 14 residues.

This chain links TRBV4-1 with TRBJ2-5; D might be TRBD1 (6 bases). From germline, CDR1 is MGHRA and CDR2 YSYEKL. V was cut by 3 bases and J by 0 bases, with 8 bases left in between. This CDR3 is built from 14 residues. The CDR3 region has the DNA TGCGCCAGCAGCCAGAGGGACAACCAAGAGACCCAGTACTTC. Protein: CASSQRDNQETQYF.

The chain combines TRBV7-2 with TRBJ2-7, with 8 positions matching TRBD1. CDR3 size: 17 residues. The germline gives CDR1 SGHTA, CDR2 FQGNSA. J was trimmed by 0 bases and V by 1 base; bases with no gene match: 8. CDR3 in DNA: TGTGCCAGCAGCTTAGGGGGGACAGGATACTACTCCTACGAGCAGTACTTC. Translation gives CASSLGGTGYYSYEQYF.

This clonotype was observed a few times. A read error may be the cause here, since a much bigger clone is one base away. The CDR3 DNA reads as TGTGCCAGCAGGGGAATGTACGGGAGAAAGGACAATGAGCAGTACTTC. This encodes CASRGMYGRKDNEQYF. The chain employs TRBV6-5 and TRBJ2-5; TRBD2 is a possible D gene (6 bases). From germline, CDR1 is MNHEY and CDR2 SVGAGI. V was pared by 6 bases and J by 11 bases, with 28 bases between. The CDR3 runs 16 residues.

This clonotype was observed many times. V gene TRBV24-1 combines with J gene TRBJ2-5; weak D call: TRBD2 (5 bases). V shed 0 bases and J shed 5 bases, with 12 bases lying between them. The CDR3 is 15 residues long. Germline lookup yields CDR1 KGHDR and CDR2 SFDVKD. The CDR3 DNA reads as TGTGCCACCAGTGATTTGCTCGGAGCGGAGGAGACCCAGTACTTC. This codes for CATSDLLGAEETQYF.

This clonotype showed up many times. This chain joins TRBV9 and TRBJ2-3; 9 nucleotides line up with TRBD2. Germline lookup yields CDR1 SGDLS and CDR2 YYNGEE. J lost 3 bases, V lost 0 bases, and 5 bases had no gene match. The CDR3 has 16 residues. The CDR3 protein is CASSVAAGGSTDTQYF. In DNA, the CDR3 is TGTGCCAGCAGCGTAGCGGCGGGGGGGTCGACAGATACGCAGTATTTT.

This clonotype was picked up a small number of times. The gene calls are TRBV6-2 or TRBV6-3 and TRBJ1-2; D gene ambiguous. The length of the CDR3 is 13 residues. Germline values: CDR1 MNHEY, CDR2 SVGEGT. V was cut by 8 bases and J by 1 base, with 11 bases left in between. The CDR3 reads CASRPTSNYGYTF. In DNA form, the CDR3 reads TGTGCCAGCCGCCCTACAAGTAACTATGGCTACACCTTC.

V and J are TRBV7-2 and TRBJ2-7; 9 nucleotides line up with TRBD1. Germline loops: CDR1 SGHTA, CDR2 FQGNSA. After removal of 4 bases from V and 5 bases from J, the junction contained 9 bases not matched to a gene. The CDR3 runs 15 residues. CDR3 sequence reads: CASSSGQGARNEQYF. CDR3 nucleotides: TGTGCCAGCAGCTCGGGACAGGGAGCAAGGAACGAGCAGTACTTC.

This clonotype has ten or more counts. CDR3 coding DNA: TGTGCCAGCAGCTTATCTTCTGGGAACCTACTTGCCTCTGGGGCCAACGTCCTGACTTTC. Amino acid sequence: CASSLSSGNLLASGANVLTF. This sequence joins TRBV7-2 and TRBJ2-6; D remains unclear. Trimming pared 2 bases from V and 0 bases from J, leaving 20 bases between. The germline V gene has CDR1 SGHTA and CDR2 FQGNSA. This CDR3 is built from 20 residues.

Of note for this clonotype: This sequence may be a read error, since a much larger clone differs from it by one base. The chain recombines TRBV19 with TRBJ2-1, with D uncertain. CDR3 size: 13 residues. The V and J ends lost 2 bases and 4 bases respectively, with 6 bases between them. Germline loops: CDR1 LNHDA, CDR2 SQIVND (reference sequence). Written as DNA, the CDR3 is TGTGCCAGTAGTATACCGGTTTACAATGAGCAGTTCTTC. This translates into CASSIPVYNEQFF.

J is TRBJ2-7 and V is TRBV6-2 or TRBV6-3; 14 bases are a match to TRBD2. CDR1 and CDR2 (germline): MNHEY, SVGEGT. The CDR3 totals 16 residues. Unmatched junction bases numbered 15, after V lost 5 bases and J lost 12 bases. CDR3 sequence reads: CASSTRLAGGRETLYF. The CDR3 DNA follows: TGTGCCAGCAGTACCCGACTAGCGGGGGGGCGGGAGACCCTGTACTTC.

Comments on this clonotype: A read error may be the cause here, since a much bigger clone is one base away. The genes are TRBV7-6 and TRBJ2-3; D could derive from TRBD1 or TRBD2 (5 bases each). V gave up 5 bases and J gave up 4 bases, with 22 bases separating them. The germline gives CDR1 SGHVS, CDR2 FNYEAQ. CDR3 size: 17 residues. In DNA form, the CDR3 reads TGTGCCAGCAGCCCCCCATGGGGCGAGGGATCCCCAGATACGCAGTATTTT. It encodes CASSPPWGEGSPDTQYF.

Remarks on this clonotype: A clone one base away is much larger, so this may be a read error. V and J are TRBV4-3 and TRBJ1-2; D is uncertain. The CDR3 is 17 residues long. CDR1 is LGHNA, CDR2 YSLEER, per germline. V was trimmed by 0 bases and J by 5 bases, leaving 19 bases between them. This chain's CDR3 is CASSQDLRASGNYGYTF. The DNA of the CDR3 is TGCGCCAGCAGCCAAGATCTGAGGGCCAGTGGGAATTATGGCTACACCTTC.

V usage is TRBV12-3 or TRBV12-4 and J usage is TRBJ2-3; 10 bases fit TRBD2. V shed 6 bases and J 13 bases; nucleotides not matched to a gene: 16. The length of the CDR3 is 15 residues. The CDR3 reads CASRVAGGRADVEYF. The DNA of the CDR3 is TGTGCCAGCAGGGTAGCGGGGGGAAGAGCAGATGTGGAGTATTTT.